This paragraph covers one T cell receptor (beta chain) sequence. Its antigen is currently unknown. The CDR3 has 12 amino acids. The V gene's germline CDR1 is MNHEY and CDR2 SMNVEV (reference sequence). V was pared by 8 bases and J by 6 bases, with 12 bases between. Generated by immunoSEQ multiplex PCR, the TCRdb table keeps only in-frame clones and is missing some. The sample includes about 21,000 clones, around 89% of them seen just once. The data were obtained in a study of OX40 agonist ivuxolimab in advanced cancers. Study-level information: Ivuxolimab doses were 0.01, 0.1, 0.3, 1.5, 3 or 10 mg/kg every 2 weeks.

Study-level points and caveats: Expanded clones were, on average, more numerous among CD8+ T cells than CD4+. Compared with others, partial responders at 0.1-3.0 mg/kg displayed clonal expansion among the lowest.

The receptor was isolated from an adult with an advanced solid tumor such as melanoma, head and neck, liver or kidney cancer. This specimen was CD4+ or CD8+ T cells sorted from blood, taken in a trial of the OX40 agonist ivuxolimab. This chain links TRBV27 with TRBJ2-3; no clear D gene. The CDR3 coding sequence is TGTGCCAGCGGACCGCGCTCCGATACGCAGTATTTT. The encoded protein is CASGPRSDTQYF.